A selection of T cell receptor beta chains follows, all from one sample in a study of shared clonotypes between healthy human individuals. Repertoires were generated with immunoSEQ multiplex PCR, while TCRdb's copy carries only in-frame clones and drops some. The sample shows about 1.5 million clones, roughly 96% of them seen only once. The sample taken for sequencing was naive CD4+ T cells sorted from blood. These receptors came from a man aged 25 to 40 in good health. Both conserved end residues are trimmed from each CDR3. Fields, in order: V gene, clone size, J gene, D gene, CDR3 protein. D genes are given only for firm matches. The size entry is marked missing in some rows and otherwise reads once, few, many or a size class.

V: TRBV21-1
size: once
J: TRBJ1-3
D: NA
CDR3: ASSKGFLRQHGNTIY

V: TRBV2
size: NA
J: TRBJ2-1
D: NA
CDR3: ASSEGLRPNEQF

V: TRBV28
size: NA
J: TRBJ2-1
D: NA
CDR3: ASVRRGYNEQF

V: TRBV5-4
size: NA
J: TRBJ2-2
D: TRBD2
CDR3: ASSYTGRETGELF

V: TRBV14
size: NA
J: TRBJ2-3
D: TRBD2
CDR3: ASSRSGGRAIDTQY

V: TRBV5-1
size: NA
J: TRBJ2-1
D: TRBD2
CDR3: ASSFPAGGRDNEQF

V: TRBV5-1
size: NA
J: TRBJ2-2
D: TRBD2
CDR3: ASSPQRGSTTGELF

V: TRBV2
size: once
J: TRBJ2-5
D: NA
CDR3: ASSELAEWGVETQY

V: TRBV9
size: NA
J: TRBJ1-3
D: NA
CDR3: ASAQGARINTIY

V: TRBV9
size: NA
J: TRBJ1-1
D: NA
CDR3: ASSARLPPLNMNTEAF

V: TRBV2
size: NA
J: TRBJ2-3
D: NA
CDR3: ASSDSWGYTDTQY

V: TRBV5-1
size: NA
J: TRBJ2-7
D: NA
CDR3: ASSRRDSYEQY

V: TRBV28
size: NA
J: TRBJ1-1
D: NA
CDR3: ASTPFRGTEAF

V: TRBV30
size: NA
J: TRBJ1-1
D: NA
CDR3: AWDNTEAF

V: TRBV11-2
size: NA
J: TRBJ2-3
D: NA
CDR3: ASSLGLRSNSTDTQY

V: TRBV4-3
size: NA
J: TRBJ2-2
D: TRBD2
CDR3: ASSQERRSGSLLNTGELF

V: TRBV10-1
size: NA
J: TRBJ2-1
D: NA
CDR3: ASSDRPLYDEQF

V: TRBV5-4
size: NA
J: TRBJ2-2
D: NA
CDR3: ASSLPGQNTGELF

V: TRBV5-1
size: once
J: TRBJ2-3
D: NA
CDR3: ASSLDGTSTDTQY

V: TRBV28
size: NA
J: TRBJ1-2
D: TRBD1
CDR3: ASSEKDRTVSYGYT

V: TRBV6-1
size: NA
J: TRBJ2-7
D: NA
CDR3: ASSVPTSSYEQY

V: TRBV5-1
size: NA
J: TRBJ1-2
D: NA
CDR3: ASSLGGGPNYGYT

V: TRBV15
size: NA
J: TRBJ2-7
D: NA
CDR3: ATSRDLGGSSYEQY

V: TRBV5-5
size: NA
J: TRBJ2-3
D: TRBD2
CDR3: ASSWGLAGPEDTQY

V: TRBV19
size: NA
J: TRBJ2-7
D: NA
CDR3: ASSIWGSSYEQY

V: TRBV5-1
size: NA
J: TRBJ1-2
D: NA
CDR3: ASSLETGRAWGNGYT

V: TRBV5-1
size: NA
J: NA
D: NA
CDR3: ASSDRGLNHYEQY

V: TRBV28
size: NA
J: TRBJ1-4
D: TRBD1
CDR3: ASSWGQDPEKLF

V: TRBV28
size: NA
J: TRBJ2-2
D: TRBD2
CDR3: ASIDRGGGSGELF

V: TRBV10-2
size: NA
J: TRBJ2-7
D: NA
CDR3: ASSLLAEQY

V: TRBV5-1
size: NA
J: TRBJ2-7
D: NA
CDR3: ASSMGGGSSREQY

V: TRBV19
size: NA
J: TRBJ1-5
D: TRBD1
CDR3: ASSSHGTGNSNQPQH

V: TRBV6-5
size: NA
J: TRBJ1-2
D: NA
CDR3: ASSYRFTHGYT